This T cell receptor beta chain was retrieved from a study of blood T cell repertoires in COVID-19. Study at large: Acute and convalescent COVID-19 samples came from the United States, Italy and Spain.

The V and J ends lost 8 bases and 7 bases respectively, with 20 bases between them. Germline assignment: CDR1 MNHEY and CDR2 SMNVEV (reference sequence). The CDR3 contains 14 residues. The method was immunoSEQ multiplex PCR; TCRdb's version includes in-frame clones alone and lacks a portion of them. The sample carries about 410,000 clones, about nine tenths recorded once. The specimen sequenced was peripheral blood. The chain couples TRBV27 to TRBJ1-1, with D possibly matching TRBD1 (5 bases). This TCR was sampled from a woman in her thirties or forties with COVID-19, enrolled during active disease. The CDR3 DNA sequence: TGTGCCAGCTGTTCCCCGGCAGGGCGGAGTGAAGCTTTCTTT. It specifies CASCSPAGRSEAFF.